This T cell receptor beta chain stems from a study of beta chain features in type 1 diabetes. Germline V gives CDR1 SGDLS, CDR2 YYNGEE. This CDR3 is built from 14 residues. The trim removed 0 bases at V and 2 bases at J, leaving 1 base unmatched. The isolated RNA, all of it, was reverse transcribed, so expressed TCRB transcripts were what got sequenced. The assay was immunoSEQ multiplex PCR, and TCRdb's table has in-frame clones only and misses some. The sample lists 330,000 or so clones, less than 20% occurring once. This chain uses TRBV9 with TRBJ1-2; TRBD1 aligns across 7 bases. The sample was naive CD4+ T cells from blood. The TCR comes from a woman younger than 30 in good health. This CDR3 reads CASSVEQGNYGYTF. The CDR3 DNA is TGTGCCAGCAGCGTAGAACAGGGGAACTATGGCTACACCTTC.